This T cell receptor beta chain was sequenced in a study of a mutant IDH1 vaccine in newly diagnosed glioma. Repertoires were generated with immunoSEQ multiplex PCR, while TCRdb's copy carries only in-frame clones and drops some. The table records fewer than 90,000 clones, approximately 81% of them present only once. A note on this clone: Its antigen is as yet unknown.

The CDR3 is made up of 13 amino acids. V shed 3 bases, J shed 7 bases, and the junction held 5 bases outside the gene matches. Looked up from germline, CDR1 is SGDLS and CDR2 is YYNGEE. Time point defined: week 35, safety follow-up. Every vaccination contained 300 ug of the mutant IDH1 20-mer peptide and was paired with topical imiquimod. Sequencing used PBMCs, obtained from a glioma patient whose treatment included an IDH1 peptide vaccine. The V call is TRBV9, the J call TRBJ2-5, with TRBD2 matching 8 bases. The source of this sequence is a man aged 18-30 years with glioma. CDR3 amino acids: CASSDTSGGTQYF. The CDR3 DNA is TGTGCCAGCAGCGATACTAGCGGAGGGACCCAGTACTTC.